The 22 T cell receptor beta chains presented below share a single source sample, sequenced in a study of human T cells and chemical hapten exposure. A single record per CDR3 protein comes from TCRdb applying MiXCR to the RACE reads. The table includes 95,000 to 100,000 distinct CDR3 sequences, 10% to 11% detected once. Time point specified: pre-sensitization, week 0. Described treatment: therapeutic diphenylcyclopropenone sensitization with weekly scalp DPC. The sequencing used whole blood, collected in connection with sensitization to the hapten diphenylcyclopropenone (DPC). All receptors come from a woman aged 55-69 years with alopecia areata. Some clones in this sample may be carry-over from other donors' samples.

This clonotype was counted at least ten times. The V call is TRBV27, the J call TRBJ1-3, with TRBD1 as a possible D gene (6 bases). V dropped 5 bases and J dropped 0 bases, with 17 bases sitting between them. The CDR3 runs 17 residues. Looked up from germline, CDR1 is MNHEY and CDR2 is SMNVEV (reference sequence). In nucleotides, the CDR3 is TGTGCCAGCAGTCCCCTCAGGGGAAAGAGCTCTGGAAACACCATATATTTT. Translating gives CASSPLRGKSSGNTIYF.

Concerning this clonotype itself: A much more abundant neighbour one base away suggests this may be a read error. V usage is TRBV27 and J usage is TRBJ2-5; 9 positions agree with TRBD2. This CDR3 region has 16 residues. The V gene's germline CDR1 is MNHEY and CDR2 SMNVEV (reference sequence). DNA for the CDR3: TGTGCCAGCAGTTCTCACAGCGGGGGGAACCAAGCGACCCAGTACTTC. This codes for CASSSHSGGNQATQYF.

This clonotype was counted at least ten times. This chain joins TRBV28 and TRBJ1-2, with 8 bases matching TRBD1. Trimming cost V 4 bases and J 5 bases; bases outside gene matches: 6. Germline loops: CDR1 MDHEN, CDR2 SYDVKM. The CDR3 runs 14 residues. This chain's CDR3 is CASSSRQGKYGYTF. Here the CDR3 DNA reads TGTGCCAGCAGTTCGCGACAGGGGAAATATGGCTACACCTTC.

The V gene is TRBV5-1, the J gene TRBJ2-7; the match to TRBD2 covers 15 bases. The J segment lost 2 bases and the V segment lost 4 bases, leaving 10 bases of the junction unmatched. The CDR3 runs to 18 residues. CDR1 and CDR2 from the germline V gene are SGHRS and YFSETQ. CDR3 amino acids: CASSPVGLAGGVPYEQYF. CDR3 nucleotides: TGCGCCAGCAGCCCGGTCGGACTAGCGGGGGGGGTCCCCTACGAGCAGTACTTC.

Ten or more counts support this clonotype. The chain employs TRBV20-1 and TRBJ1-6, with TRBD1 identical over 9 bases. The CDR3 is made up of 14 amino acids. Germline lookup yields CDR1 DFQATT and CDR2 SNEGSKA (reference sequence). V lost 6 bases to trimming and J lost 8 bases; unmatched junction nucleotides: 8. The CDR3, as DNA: TGCAGTGCCCCCCGGGACAGGGCCGATTCACCCCTCCACTTT. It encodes CSAPRDRADSPLHF.

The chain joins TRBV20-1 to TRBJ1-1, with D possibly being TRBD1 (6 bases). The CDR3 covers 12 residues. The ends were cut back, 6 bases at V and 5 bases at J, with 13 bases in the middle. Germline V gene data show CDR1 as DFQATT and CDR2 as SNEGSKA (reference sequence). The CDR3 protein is CSARGPGTEAFF. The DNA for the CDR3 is TGCAGTGCCAGGGGCCCGGGGACTGAAGCTTTCTTT.

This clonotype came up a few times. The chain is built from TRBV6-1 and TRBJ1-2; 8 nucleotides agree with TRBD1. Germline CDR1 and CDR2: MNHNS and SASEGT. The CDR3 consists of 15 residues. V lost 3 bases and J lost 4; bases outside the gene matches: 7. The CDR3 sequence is CASSEVAGGGYGYTF. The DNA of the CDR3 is TGTGCCAGCAGTGAGGTGGCAGGGGGCGGCTATGGCTACACCTTC.

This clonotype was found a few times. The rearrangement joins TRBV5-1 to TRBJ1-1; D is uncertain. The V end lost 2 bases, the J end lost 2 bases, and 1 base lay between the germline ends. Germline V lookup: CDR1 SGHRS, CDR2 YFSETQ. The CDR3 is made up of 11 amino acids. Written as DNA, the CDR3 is TGCGCCAGCAGCTTCAACACTGAAGCTTTCTTT. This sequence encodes CASSFNTEAFF. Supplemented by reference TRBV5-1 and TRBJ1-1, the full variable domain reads KAGVTQTPRYLIKTRGQQVTLSCSPISGHRSVSWYQQTPGQGLQFLFEYFSETQRNKGNFPGRFSGRQFSNSRSEMNVSTLELGDSALYLCASSFNTEAFFGQGTRLTVV.

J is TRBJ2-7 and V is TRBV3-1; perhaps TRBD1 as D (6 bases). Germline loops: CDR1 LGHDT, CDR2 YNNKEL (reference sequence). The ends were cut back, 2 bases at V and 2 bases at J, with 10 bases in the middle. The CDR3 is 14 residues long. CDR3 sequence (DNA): TGTGCCAGCAGCCAAATGCAGGGGACCTACGAGCAGTACTTC. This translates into CASSQMQGTYEQYF.

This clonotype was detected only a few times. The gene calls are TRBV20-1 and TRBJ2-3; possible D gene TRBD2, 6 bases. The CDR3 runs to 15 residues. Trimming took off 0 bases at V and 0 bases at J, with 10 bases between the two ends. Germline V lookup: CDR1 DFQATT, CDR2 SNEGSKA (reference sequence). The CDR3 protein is CSARDPRGSTDTQYF. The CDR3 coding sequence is TGCAGTGCTAGAGACCCCCGGGGGAGCACAGATACGCAGTATTTT.

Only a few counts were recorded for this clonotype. CDR3 coding DNA: TGTGCCATCAGATACGACACGAGGTATCCAGCTAACTATGGCTACACCTTC. This encodes CAIRYDTRYPANYGYTF. This chain uses TRBV10-3 with TRBJ1-2; D not resolved. The CDR3 length is 17 residues. V lost 6 bases and J lost 0, with 20 bases in between. Germline loops: CDR1 ENHRY, CDR2 SYGVKD.

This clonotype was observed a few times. CDR3 amino acids: CASSQDRLAVRYEQYF. In DNA form, the CDR3 reads TGTGCCAGCAGCCAAGATCGGCTAGCGGTTCGCTACGAGCAGTACTTC. The chain recombines TRBV3-1 with TRBJ2-7, with 7 bases lining up with TRBD2. V lost 0 bases and J lost 3; bases outside the gene matches: 8. There are 16 residues in the CDR3. Germline V gene sequence: CDR1 LGHDT, CDR2 YNNKEL (reference sequence).

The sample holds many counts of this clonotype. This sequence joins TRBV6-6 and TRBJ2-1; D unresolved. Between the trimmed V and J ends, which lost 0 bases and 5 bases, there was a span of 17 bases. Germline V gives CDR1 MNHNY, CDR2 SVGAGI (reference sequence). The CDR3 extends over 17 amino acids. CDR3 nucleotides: TGTGCCAGCAGTTACTCGAGAGAGGTTGTCGGGCACAATGAGCAGTTCTTC. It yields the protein CASSYSREVVGHNEQFF.

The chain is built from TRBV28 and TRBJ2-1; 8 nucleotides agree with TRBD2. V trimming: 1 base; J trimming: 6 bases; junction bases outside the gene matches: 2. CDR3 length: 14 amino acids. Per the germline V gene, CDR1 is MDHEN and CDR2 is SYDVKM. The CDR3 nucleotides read TGTGCCAGCAGTTTATTAAGCGGGGGCAATGAGCAGTTCTTC. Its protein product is CASSLLSGGNEQFF.

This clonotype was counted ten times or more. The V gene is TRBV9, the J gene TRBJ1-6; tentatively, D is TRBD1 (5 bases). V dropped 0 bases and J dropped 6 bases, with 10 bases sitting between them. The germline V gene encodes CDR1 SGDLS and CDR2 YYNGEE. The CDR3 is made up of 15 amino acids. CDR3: CASSVDGGPNSPLHF. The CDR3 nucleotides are TGTGCCAGCAGCGTAGATGGGGGTCCTAATTCACCCCTCCACTTT.

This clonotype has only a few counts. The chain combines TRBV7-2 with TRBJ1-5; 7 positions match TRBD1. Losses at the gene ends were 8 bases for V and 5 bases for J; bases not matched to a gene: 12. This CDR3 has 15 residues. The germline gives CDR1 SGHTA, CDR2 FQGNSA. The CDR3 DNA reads TGTGCCAGCGGAACCCTTAACAGGGGATATCAGCCCCAGCATTTT. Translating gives CASGTLNRGYQPQHF.

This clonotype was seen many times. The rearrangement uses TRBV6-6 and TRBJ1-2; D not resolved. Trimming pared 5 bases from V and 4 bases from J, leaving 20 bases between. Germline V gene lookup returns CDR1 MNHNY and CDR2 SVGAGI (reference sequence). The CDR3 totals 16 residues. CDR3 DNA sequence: TGTGCCAGCAGTCTTACCCCCGGGAGTCTAGGCTATGGCTACACCTTC. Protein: CASSLTPGSLGYGYTF.

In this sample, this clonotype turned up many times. CDR3 protein: CASSQTSGEETQYF. In DNA form, the CDR3 reads TGTGCCAGCAGTCAGACTAGCGGGGAAGAGACCCAGTACTTC. The chain carries TRBV6-5 and TRBJ2-5; 11 nucleotides agree with TRBD2. This CDR3 is built from 14 residues. The ends lost 5 bases at V and 3 bases at J; junction bases unmatched: 2. Per germline, CDR1 MNHEY and CDR2 SVGAGI.

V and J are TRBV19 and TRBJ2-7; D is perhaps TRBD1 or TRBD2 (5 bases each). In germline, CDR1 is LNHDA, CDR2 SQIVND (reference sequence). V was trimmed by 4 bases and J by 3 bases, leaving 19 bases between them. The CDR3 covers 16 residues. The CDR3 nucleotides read TGTGCCAGTAGTACCCTGGGTCGGGGACCAAACTACGAGCAGTACTTC. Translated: CASSTLGRGPNYEQYF.

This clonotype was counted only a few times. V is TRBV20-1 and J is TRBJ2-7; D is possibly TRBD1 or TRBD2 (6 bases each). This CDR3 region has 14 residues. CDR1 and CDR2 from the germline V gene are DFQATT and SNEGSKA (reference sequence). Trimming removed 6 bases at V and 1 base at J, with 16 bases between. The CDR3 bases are TGCAGTGCCCGACGCACAGGGAGGTCCTACGAGCAGTACTTC. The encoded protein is CSARRTGRSYEQYF.

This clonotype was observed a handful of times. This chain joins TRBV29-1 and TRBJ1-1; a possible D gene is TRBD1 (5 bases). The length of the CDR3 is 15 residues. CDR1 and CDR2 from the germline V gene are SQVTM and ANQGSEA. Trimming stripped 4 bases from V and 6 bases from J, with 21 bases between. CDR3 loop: CSVGASGGFSPEAFF. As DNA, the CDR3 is TGCAGCGTTGGGGCGAGTGGGGGGTTTAGCCCTGAAGCTTTCTTT.

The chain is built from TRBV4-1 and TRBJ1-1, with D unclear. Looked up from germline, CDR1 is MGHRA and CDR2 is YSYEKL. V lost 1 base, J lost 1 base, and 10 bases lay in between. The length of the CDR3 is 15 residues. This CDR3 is CASSQGLAANTEAFF. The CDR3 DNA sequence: TGCGCCAGCAGCCAAGGTCTGGCGGCGAACACTGAAGCTTTCTTT.